The present T cell receptor (beta chain) was sequenced within a study of Graves' ophthalmopathy and Graves' hyperthyroidism. The study's findings and limits: Most expanded clonotypes from thyroid (those above 0.001 frequency) were also found in blood.

Ophthalmopathy donors showed moderate-to-severe activity, CAS ≥3, NOSPECS ≥4 and a duration under 3 months. The evidence that diagnosis relied on was clinical symptoms, serum thyroxine, TRAb, thyroid ultrasound and orbital computed tomography. This clonotype was seen more than once but under ten times. Its antigen is not known. Amplification targeted the TCR beta CDR3 regions, with RNA transcripts as the source material. The workflow started with a first-round RT-PCR run with HTBI primers and then moved on to a second-round multiplex PCR. MiXCR, run by TCRdb on the multiplex PCR reads, gives a single entry per CDR3 protein. Here the sample spans 600,000 to 700,000 distinct CDR3 sequences, about two fifths being singletons. Germline CDR1 and CDR2: PRHDT and FYEKMQ (reference sequence). V lost 7 bases, J lost 0 bases, and 10 bases stayed unmatched. The CDR3 is 17 residues long.

The specimen was peripheral blood. The TCR originated in an adult man with Graves' ophthalmopathy. The gene calls are TRBV13 and TRBJ1-3; TRBD1 matches 9 bases. The CDR3 loop is CASNLGQGPLSGNTIYF. CDR3 sequence (DNA): TGTGCCAGCAACCTCGGACAGGGGCCGCTCTCTGGAAACACCATATATTTT. Full variable domain (remainder filled in from reference TRBV13 and TRBJ1-3): AAGVIQSPRHLIKEKRETATLKCYPIPRHDTVYWYQQGPGQDPQFLISFYEKMQSDKGSIPDRFSAQQFSDYHSELNMSSLELGDSALYFCASNLGQGPLSGNTIYFGEGSWLTVV.